This T cell receptor beta chain was recovered during a study of cytomegalovirus exposure and HLA in healthy donors. In the PCR, 60 Vbeta and 13 Jbeta primers were used. Repertoires were generated with immunoSEQ multiplex PCR, while TCRdb's copy carries only in-frame clones and drops some. In the table there are 150,000 to 200,000 clones, roughly 80% of which are singletons. Remarks on this clone: Its antigen is unidentified.

General study findings and limits: A link between a missense DCLRE1C variant and TCR beta V- and J-gene trimming emerged from a later analysis.

The clonotype was recovered from a man aged 40-49 years in good health and CMV-seronegative. Material for sequencing was PBMCs.

This CDR3 reads CASSERQRYSYNSPLHF. In nucleotides, the CDR3 is TGTGCCAGCAGTGAAAGACAACGGTACTCCTATAATTCACCCCTCCACTTT. This chain uses TRBV2 with TRBJ1-6, with no clear D. The CDR3 runs to 17 residues. Looked up from germline, CDR1 is SNHLY and CDR2 is FYNNEI. Trimming pared 2 bases from V and 0 bases from J, leaving 11 bases between.